These T cell receptor beta chains were read from a single sample in a study of CD8+ T cells in alopecia areata. Clones were sequenced by immunoSEQ multiplex PCR, and TCRdb holds only the in-frame ones, with some missing. The repertoire has over 150,000 clones, roughly 50% of them found once; the top ten carry around 12%. Sample: CD8+ T cells sorted from blood, taken at week 24, from a patient treated with tofacitinib. The receptors originated from a human donor with alopecia areata. Each CDR3 is given with its conserved first and last residue. Each record gives: J gene, CDR3 length, V gene, D gene, CDR3 protein. A D gene is named only where the DNA matches it firmly.

>TRBJ2-7|14|TRBV5-6|-
CASSLVTGSKEQYF
>TRBJ2-1|14|TRBV5-6|-
CASNSGFRVGEQFF
>TRBJ2-7|14|TRBV19|TRBD1
CASSFGTGLWEQYF
>TRBJ2-7|13|TRBV2|-
CASSVGNLHEQYF
>TRBJ1-1|15|TRBV29-1|TRBD1
CSVGGLDRVGSEAFF
>TRBJ2-7|13|TRBV29-1|-
CSVVSTGSHEQYF
>TRBJ2-1|13|TRBV27|TRBD1
CASSLGTGLEQFF
>TRBJ2-7|15|TRBV4-1|-
CASSQTLGTLDEQYF
>TRBJ2-1|15|TRBV9|-
CASSLSGGSSDEQFF
>TRBJ1-6|12|TRBV5-6|-
CASSLYNSPLHF
>TRBJ2-5|19|TRBV7-7|-
CASSPNTLLTGTIVETQYF
>TRBJ1-2|20|TRBV13|-
CASSLGRTSYPTETNYGYTF
>TRBJ2-5|15|TRBV21-1|-
CASPSSGGPQETQYF
>TRBJ2-7|16|TRBV6-5|TRBD1
CASSYRLRDSGYEQYF
>TRBJ1-5|15|TRBV4-1|TRBD1
CASSQVGQGRQPQHF
>TRBJ2-3|16|TRBV9|TRBD2
CASSRDTSGGAGTQYF
>TRBJ2-2|13|TRBV6-1|-
CASKSGGPWELFF
>TRBJ2-7|12|TRBV12-5|-
CASGPQGDEQYF
>TRBJ2-7|15|TRBV7-9|-
CASSSLVRGAYEQYF
>TRBJ1-4|16|TRBV7-2|-
CASSLLAGTTNEKLFF
>TRBJ2-3|16|TRBV27|TRBD1
CASSLFGQGGTDTQYF
>TRBJ2-7|13|TRBV5-1|-
CASSLGHHYEQYF
>TRBJ1-4|16|TRBV25-1|-
CASSDRTRDRLEKLFF
>TRBJ2-7|13|TRBV30|-
CAWSVGGGYEQYF
>TRBJ1-3|11|TRBV30|-
CAWGPGNTIYF
>TRBJ2-7|12|TRBV5-1|-
CASSYNSYEQYF
>TRBJ2-2|14|TRBV2|TRBD1
CASSALQGNGELFF
>TRBJ2-1|16|TRBV12-5|TRBD1
CASGDAQGVSNNEQFF
>TRBJ2-1|15|TRBV15|-
CATSRDLRAGNEQFF
>TRBJ2-7|15|TRBV5-1|-
CASSLAVDMTYEQYF
>TRBJ1-1|13|TRBV30|-
CAWSVQGNTEAFF
>TRBJ1-5|12|TRBV27|-
CASGPGNQPQHF
>TRBJ2-7|14|TRBV4-1|-
CASSPNPGAYEQYF
>TRBJ1-2|11|TRBV29-1|-
CSVPRRHGYTF